This T cell receptor (beta chain) was captured in a study of spatial heterogeneity in lung cancer. Study-level background: There were consistently more beta-chain sequences detected than alpha-chain sequences. For the average unique TCR and UMI combination, more than 9.5 occurrences appeared in raw reads.

In this sample, this clonotype is medium-sized. Found in a library prepared for alpha chains, this beta chain is an off-target read, and its abundance has little meaning. CDR1 and CDR2 from the germline V gene are MNHEY and SMNVEV (reference sequence). The CDR3 is 16 amino acids. V was cut by 2 bases and J by 1 base, with 14 bases left in between. Time point given: sample taken at primary tumor resection. The input material, whole RNA from tumor, nontumor lung or frozen PBMC, was sequenced unsorted. Donors were over 70 untreated early-stage non-small cell lung cancer patients. The study tagged each TCR cDNA molecule with a unique molecular identifier. TCRdb re-called the 5' RACE reads through MiXCR, storing one row per CDR3 protein. The table lists thousands of distinct CDR3 sequences, roughly 18% of them singletons, with roughly 20% in the top ten.

V gene TRBV27 combines with J gene TRBJ2-5; no clear D. This TCR was sampled from a male donor with early-stage non-small cell lung cancer. Sequenced here: normal lung tissue next to the tumor, sampled at surgery. CDR3 sequence reads: CASSLNSRGSQETQYF. As DNA, the CDR3 is TGTGCCAGCAGTTTAAATTCTCGCGGCAGCCAAGAGACCCAGTACTTC.